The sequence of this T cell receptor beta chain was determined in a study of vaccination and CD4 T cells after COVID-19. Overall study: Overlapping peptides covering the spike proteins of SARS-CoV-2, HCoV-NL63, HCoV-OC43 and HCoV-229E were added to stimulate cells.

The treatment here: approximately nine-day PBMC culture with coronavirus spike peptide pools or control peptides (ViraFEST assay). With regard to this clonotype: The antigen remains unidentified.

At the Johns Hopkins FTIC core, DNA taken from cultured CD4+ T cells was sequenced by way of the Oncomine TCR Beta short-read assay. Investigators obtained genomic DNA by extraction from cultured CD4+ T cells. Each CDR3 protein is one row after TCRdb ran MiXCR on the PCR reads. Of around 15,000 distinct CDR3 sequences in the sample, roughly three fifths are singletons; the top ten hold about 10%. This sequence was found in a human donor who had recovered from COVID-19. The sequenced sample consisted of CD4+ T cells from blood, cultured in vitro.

CDR3 nucleotides: TGTGCCAGCAGTGAGTCTTTAGCGGCTAGCACAGATACGCAGTATTTT. Encoded protein: CASSESLAASTDTQYF. V and J are TRBV2 and TRBJ2-3, with a weak D call TRBD2 (6 bases). The CDR3 consists of 16 residues. The germline V gene encodes CDR1 SNHLY and CDR2 FYNNEI. V lost 3 bases to trimming and J lost 0 bases, with 13 bases between them.